Listed below are T cell receptor beta chains from one sample, sequenced in a study of shared clonotypes between healthy human individuals. The table came from immunoSEQ multiplex PCR; TCRdb's copy has only in-frame clones and leaves some out. The table lists more than 2 million clones, 93% of them singletons. Sequenced sample: naive CD8+ T cells from PBMCs. The receptors here all came from a young man in good health. Some clones in this sample may be carry-over from other donors' samples. Both conserved end residues are part of each CDR3. A D gene is named only where the DNA matches it firmly. Clone size is not always given. Where it is, it says once, few, many or a class for expanded clones.

>TRBV11-2|16|-|TRBJ2-1|TRBD2
TGTGCCAGCAGCACAGGCCTAGCGGGGACCTACAATGAGCAGTTCTTC
CASSTGLAGTYNEQFF
>TRBV30|11|once|TRBJ2-7|-
TGTGCCTGGAGTGGAGGGGTCGAGCAGTACTTC
CAWSGGVEQYF
>TRBV6-6|14|-|TRBJ2-7|TRBD2
TGTGCCAGTACCAGACTAGCGGGAAGTTACGAGCAGTACTTC
CASTRLAGSYEQYF
>TRBV13|13|-|TRBJ1-2|-
TGTGCCAGCAGCTTTGTGGGGGCGCTTGGCTACACCTTC
CASSFVGALGYTF
>TRBV4-1|16|-|TRBJ2-7|-
TGCGCCAGCAGCCAAGGTTCAGGGAGCGTAACCTACGAGCAGTACTTC
CASSQGSGSVTYEQYF
>TRBV27|14|-|TRBJ2-2|TRBD2
TGTGCCAGCGGTTGGCGGGAGGGAAAAAGGGAGCTGTTTTTT
CASGWREGKRELFF
>TRBV11-2|14|-|TRBJ2-3|-
TGTGCCAGCAGCTCCAGGGGGGGCACAGATACGCAGTATTTT
CASSSRGGTDTQYF
>TRBV19|12|-|TRBJ2-1|-
TGTGCCAGTAGTATAGGTAGCAATGAGCAGTTCTTC
CASSIGSNEQFF
>TRBV30|16|-|TRBJ1-3|-
TGTGCCTGGAACGTTCGGGCAGGTACGACTGGAAACACCATATATTTT
CAWNVRAGTTGNTIYF
>TRBV28|19|-|TRBJ2-1|TRBD2
TGTGCCAGCAGCTTCCCCACCTGGGGGCGGCGGGAGGACTACAATGAGCAGTTCTTC
CASSFPTWGRREDYNEQFF
>TRBV7-9|15|-|TRBJ2-7|TRBD2
TGTGCCAGCAGCTTAGTCGGTAGCGGGAGTCGCGAGCAGTACTTC
CASSLVGSGSREQYF
>TRBV15|15|-|TRBJ1-1|-
TGTGCCACCAGCAGACCCCGCGGGGCTATGACTGAAGCTTTCTTT
CATSRPRGAMTEAFF
>TRBV5-1|14|-|TRBJ1-2|-
TGCGCCAGCAGCTTGGCGGCAGGGACCGATGGCTACACCTTC
CASSLAAGTDGYTF
>TRBV27|14|-|TRBJ1-5|TRBD1
TGTGCCAGCAGCGACAGGGGCGGTTATCAGCCCCAGCATTTT
CASSDRGGYQPQHF
>TRBV4-2|16|few|TRBJ2-2|-
TGTGCCAGCAGCCAAGAAACCCCCCGGCTTACCGGGGAGCTGTTTTTT
CASSQETPRLTGELFF
>TRBV5-6|12|-|TRBJ1-1|-
TGTGCCAGCAGCTTGTTGGGGACTGAAGCTTTCTTT
CASSLLGTEAFF
>TRBV28|12|-|TRBJ2-5|-
TGTGCCAGCAGCCCCCTATTGGAGACCCAGTACTTC
CASSPLLETQYF
>TRBV27|13|-|TRBJ2-7|TRBD1
TGTGCCAGCAGTTTAACAGGGGGCGGCGAGCAGTACTTC
CASSLTGGGEQYF
>TRBV11-2|11|-|TRBJ2-1|-
TGTGCCAGCAGCTCCCACGGGGAGCAGTTCTTC
CASSSHGEQFF
>TRBV25-1|12|-|TRBJ2-7|-
TGTGCCAGCAGTGAAATGGCCTACGAGCAGTACTTC
CASSEMAYEQYF
>TRBV7-8|14|-|TRBJ2-1|-
TGTGCCAGCAGCTTGGAAAGCTCCTACAATGAGCAGTTCTTC
CASSLESSYNEQFF
>TRBV28|14|-|TRBJ1-1|-
TGTGCCAGCAGTTTAGCGGGGGACTACACTGAAGCTTTCTTT
CASSLAGDYTEAFF
>TRBV7-8|15|-|TRBJ2-7|-
TGTGCCAGCAGCTTGTCGGCGACAACCGGTTACGAGCAGTACTTC
CASSLSATTGYEQYF
>TRBV28|17|-|TRBJ2-3|TRBD2
TGTGCCAGCAGTTTACCGACTAGCGGGGTTCGCACAGATACGCAGTATTTT
CASSLPTSGVRTDTQYF
>TRBV10-3|16|-|TRBJ2-7|TRBD2
TGTGCCATCAGTGAGTCCCTAGCGGGAGGGCCGGGGGAGCAGTACTTC
CAISESLAGGPGEQYF
>TRBV10-3|15|-|TRBJ1-2|TRBD1
TGTGCCATTGCCAAGGGGACAGGGCAGAACTATGGCTACACCTTC
CAIAKGTGQNYGYTF
>TRBV6-1|14|once|TRBJ2-7|-
TGTGCCAGCAGGGAGCGACTGGGCTCCTACGAGCAGTACTTC
CASRERLGSYEQYF
>TRBV15|16|-|TRBJ1-2|TRBD1
TGTGCCACCAGCAGGGCTAGAACAGGGGGACCCCTTGGCTACACCTTC
CATSRARTGGPLGYTF
>TRBV27|18|once|TRBJ2-5|-
TGTGCCAGCAGTTCCCCCCCCGGGGGGCGCCCCCTGGCAGAGACCCAGTACTTC
CASSSPPGGRPLAETQYF
>TRBV28|12|-|TRBJ2-7|-
TGTGCCAGCAGTCCAAGGGCCTACGAGCAGTACTTC
CASSPRAYEQYF
>TRBV5-1|14|-|TRBJ1-2|TRBD1
TGCGCCAGCAGTGCGAGAGAGGGGGCGCGTGGCTACACCTTC
CASSAREGARGYTF
>TRBV28|13|once|TRBJ1-2|-
TGTGCCAGCAGTCTTGATGAATCCTATGGCTACACCTTC
CASSLDESYGYTF
>TRBV27|16|-|TRBJ1-2|-
TGTGCCAGCAGTCTCTCCGGACTGAGCACGGTGGGAGGCTACACCTTC
CASSLSGLSTVGGYTF
>TRBV7-6|14|-|TRBJ2-7|-
TGTGCCAGCAGCTTAGGCAGGGCCTCCTACGAGCAGTACTTC
CASSLGRASYEQYF
>TRBV5-1|16|-|TRBJ1-1|-
TGCGCCAGCAGCTTGGCCCGGGGAAACTACGGCACTGAAGCTTTCTTT
CASSLARGNYGTEAFF
>TRBV2|11|-|TRBJ1-2|-
TGTGCCATCCTGGGGGGATATGGCTACACCTTC
CAILGGYGYTF
>TRBV28|13|-|TRBJ1-2|-
TGTGCCAGCAGTTTGACGGGGGCTGGAGGCTACACCTTC
CASSLTGAGGYTF
>TRBV30|11|-|TRBJ2-1|-
TGTGCCTGGACATTCGGTCGTAGGTGGTTCTTC
CAWTFGRRWFF